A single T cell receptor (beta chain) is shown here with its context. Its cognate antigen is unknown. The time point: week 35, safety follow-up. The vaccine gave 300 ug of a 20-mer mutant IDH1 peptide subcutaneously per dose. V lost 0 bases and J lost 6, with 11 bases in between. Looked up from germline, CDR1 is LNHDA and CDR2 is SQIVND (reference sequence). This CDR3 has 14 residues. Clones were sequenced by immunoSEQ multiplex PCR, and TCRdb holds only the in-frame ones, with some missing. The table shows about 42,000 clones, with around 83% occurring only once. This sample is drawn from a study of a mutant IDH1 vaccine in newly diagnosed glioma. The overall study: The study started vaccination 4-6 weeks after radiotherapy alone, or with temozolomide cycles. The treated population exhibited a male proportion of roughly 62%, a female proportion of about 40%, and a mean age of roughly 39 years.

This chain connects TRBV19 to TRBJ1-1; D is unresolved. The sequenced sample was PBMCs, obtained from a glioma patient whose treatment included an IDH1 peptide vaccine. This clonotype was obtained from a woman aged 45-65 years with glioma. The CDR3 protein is CASSIERVGAEAFF. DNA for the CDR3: TGTGCCAGTAGTATAGAGAGGGTAGGCGCTGAAGCTTTCTTT.